There are many counts of the clone carrying this T cell receptor (beta chain). Template switching added a universal primer binding site, and final cDNA carried unique molecular identifiers. TCRdb analysed the 5' RACE reads with MiXCR anew, one entry per CDR3 protein. The sample lists some 900,000 distinct CDR3 sequences; 9% to 15% were seen once. The V gene's germline CDR1 is MGHRA and CDR2 YSYEKL. This CDR3 is 16 amino acids long. With 0 bases clipped from V and 5 bases from J, the junction kept 9 bases outside the gene matches. Each donor was a healthy Caucasian. The data derive from a study of identical twins. The sample was also reused in another study, on yellow fever vaccine responses in identical twins. According to that study: Reportedly, twins' vaccine T cell responses looked partly convergent and partly personalized.

This sequence was found in a woman aged 18-35 years in good health. The gene calls are TRBV4-1 and TRBJ2-7, with 8 bases lining up with TRBD2. The sample comprised PBMCs. In nucleotides, the CDR3 is TGCGCCAGCAGCCAAGACAGCGGGAGTCCGGGGGACGAGCAGTACTTC. Amino acids: CASSQDSGSPGDEQYF.